Each of the 30 T cell receptor beta chains below was sequenced from the same sample in a study of spatial heterogeneity in lung cancer. These receptors' targets are unknown. Whole-study results and caveats: Tumor mutation counts were tracked by expanded intratumoral alpha and beta TCR counts.

The time point is: sample taken at primary tumor resection. MiXCR, run by TCRdb on the 5' RACE reads, gives a single entry per CDR3 protein. The sample holds some 9,900 distinct CDR3 sequences, 12% seen once. This material consisted of lung tumor tissue, taken at surgery. Every receptor here comes from a male donor with early-stage non-small cell lung cancer.

The chain has TRBV11-2 and TRBJ2-1; D not resolved. The CDR3 totals 12 residues. The V and J ends lost 6 bases and 9 bases respectively, with 12 bases between them. From germline, CDR1 is SGHAT and CDR2 FQNNGV. The CDR3 DNA reads as TGTGCCAGCAGTAACCGGCGGAGTGAGCAGTTCTTC. It codes for CASSNRRSEQFF.

This clonotype is labeled as medium-sized (0.01 to 0.1%). The chain carries TRBV29-1 and TRBJ2-1; D not certain. Between the trimmed V and J ends, which lost 7 bases and 0 bases, there was a span of 7 bases. CDR3 length: 12 residues. Germline-derived CDR1 and CDR2 are SQVTM and ANQGSEA. CDR3 loop: CSGQISYNEQFF. In DNA, the CDR3 is TGCAGCGGGCAGATCTCCTACAATGAGCAGTTCTTC.

This rearrangement joins TRBV6-5 to TRBJ2-3, with 7 positions matching TRBD1. V shed 6 bases, J shed 3 bases, and the junction held 6 bases outside the gene matches. CDR3 length: 14 residues. Germline CDR1 is MNHEY and CDR2 is SVGAGI. The CDR3 loop reads CASSHRGWTDTQYF. The DNA for the CDR3 is TGTGCCAGCAGCCACAGGGGCTGGACAGATACGCAGTATTTT.

The chain couples TRBV11-2 to TRBJ2-1; D perhaps matches TRBD2 (6 bases). Germline-derived CDR1 and CDR2 are SGHAT and FQNNGV. The CDR3 has 16 amino acids. V lost 1 base, J lost 4 bases, and 14 bases lay in between. This chain's CDR3 is CASSLAVGLLYNEQFF. The CDR3 DNA follows: TGTGCCAGCAGCTTAGCGGTGGGACTCCTATACAATGAGCAGTTCTTC.

The chain has TRBV12-3 or TRBV12-4 and TRBJ1-6; D gene unclear. The germline V and J ends were trimmed by 2 bases and 11 bases, with 10 bases remaining between them. This CDR3 spans 13 amino acids. This CDR3 is CASSLKPETPLHF. The CDR3 nucleotides read TGTGCCAGCAGTTTAAAGCCAGAAACACCCCTCCACTTT.

The CDR3 loop reads CAISDTGADRQEAFF. The CDR3 DNA reads TGTGCCATCAGTGATACGGGCGCGGACAGGCAAGAAGCTTTCTTT. This rearrangement joins TRBV10-3 to TRBJ1-1; 7 bases line up with TRBD1. Germline V gives CDR1 ENHRY, CDR2 SYGVKD. V shed 3 bases and J 8 bases; nucleotides not matched to a gene: 12. The CDR3 loop spans 15 amino acids.

Within the sample, this clonotype is medium-sized. V and J are TRBV5-1 and TRBJ2-1; D unclear. V lost 4 bases, J lost 5 bases, and 4 bases lay in between. CDR3 length: 11 amino acids. Germline CDR1 and CDR2: SGHRS and YFSETQ. The CDR3 region is CASSGDNEQFF. CDR3 coding DNA: TGCGCCAGCAGCGGAGACAATGAGCAGTTCTTC.

This sequence joins TRBV12-3 or TRBV12-4 and TRBJ2-5, with D unresolved. This CDR3 contains 14 residues. V shed 7 bases and J shed 5 bases, with 17 bases lying between them. CDR3: CASTLGPVLETQYF. The CDR3 DNA is TGTGCCAGCACCTTAGGACCCGTCTTGGAGACCCAGTACTTC.

This clonotype was picked up many times. This chain uses TRBV6-4 with TRBJ1-5; 7 bases map to TRBD1. Trimming took 5 bases from V and 5 from J; bases not matched to a gene: 3. The CDR3 spans 13 residues. The germline V gene encodes CDR1 MRHNA and CDR2 SNTAGT. The CDR3 protein is CASSRDSDQPQHF. DNA for the CDR3: TGTGCCAGCAGTCGGGACAGCGATCAGCCCCAGCATTTT.

This clonotype came up many times. The chain uses TRBV10-3 and TRBJ2-7; 9 bases map to TRBD2. J lost 3 bases, V lost 6 bases, and 6 bases had no gene match. The length of the CDR3 is 14 residues. CDR1 and CDR2 from the germline V gene are ENHRY and SYGVKD. The CDR3 spells CAIRASGINYEQYF. Here the CDR3 DNA reads TGTGCCATCAGGGCTAGCGGGATCAACTACGAGCAGTACTTC.

This clonotype came up many times. The rearrangement joins TRBV20-1 to TRBJ2-5, with 8 bases identical to TRBD2. Germline CDR1 is DFQATT and CDR2 is SNEGSKA (reference sequence). V lost 1 base to trimming and J lost 3 bases; unmatched junction nucleotides: 7. The CDR3 runs 15 residues. CDR3 in amino acids: CSARGVSGTEETQYF. CDR3 DNA sequence: TGCAGTGCTAGAGGAGTTAGCGGGACCGAAGAGACCCAGTACTTC.

This clonotype was found a few times. The V call is TRBV27, the J call TRBJ2-7; 8 nucleotides match TRBD2. Per germline, CDR1 MNHEY and CDR2 SMNVEV (reference sequence). The CDR3 consists of 16 residues. The trim removed 2 bases at V and 4 bases at J, leaving 10 bases unmatched. The CDR3 nucleotides are TGTGCCAGCAGTTTAAGCGGGGGAGCTGGTCCGTACGAGCAGTACGTC. Translated, it gives CASSLSGGAGPYEQYV.

This clonotype was counted many times. The chain couples TRBV6-2 or TRBV6-3 to TRBJ2-6, with TRBD1 as a possible D gene (6 bases). This CDR3 is built from 19 residues. Germline lookup yields CDR1 MNHEY and CDR2 SVGEGT. Trimming took 5 bases from V and 1 from J, leaving 21 bases between them. The CDR3 spells CASSRNGAGAPSGANVLTF. In nucleotides, the CDR3 is TGTGCCAGCAGTAGAAACGGGGCAGGGGCCCCATCTGGGGCCAACGTCCTGACTTTC.

This clonotype was seen only a few times. This chain connects TRBV5-1 to TRBJ2-1; 7 positions match TRBD1. The germline gives CDR1 SGHRS, CDR2 YFSETQ. Trimming removed 4 bases from V and 8 bases from J; junction bases left unmatched: 9. The CDR3 has 14 amino acids. The CDR3 DNA reads TGCGCCAGCAGCCTGAGGGACAGCATAGATGAGCAGTTCTTC. Translation gives CASSLRDSIDEQFF.

By sample fraction, this clonotype is medium-sized (0.01 to 0.1%). The gene calls are TRBV5-1 and TRBJ1-6; tentatively, D is TRBD1 (6 bases). Germline CDR1 reads SGHRS; CDR2 reads YFSETQ. Trimming cost V 2 bases and J 9 bases, with 15 bases left between them. This CDR3 spans 15 amino acids. The CDR3 sequence: CASSLSSGEGSPLHF. The CDR3 DNA reads TGCGCCAGCAGCTTAAGTTCAGGGGAAGGTTCACCCCTCCACTTT. Full variable domain (outside the CDR3, taken from reference TRBV5-1 and TRBJ1-6): KAGVTQTPRYLIKTRGQQVTLSCSPISGHRSVSWYQQTPGQGLQFLFEYFSETQRNKGNFPGRFSGRQFSNSRSEMNVSTLELGDSALYLCASSLSSGEGSPLHFGNGTRLTVT.

This clonotype is deemed medium-sized. The chain recombines TRBV5-1 with TRBJ2-5, with D possibly being TRBD1 (6 bases). The CDR3 has 15 amino acids. Germline CDR1 and CDR2: SGHRS and YFSETQ. Trimming pared 5 bases from V and 5 bases from J, leaving 19 bases between. CDR3 amino acids: CASRLSGTNWETQYF. The DNA for the CDR3 is TGCGCCAGCAGATTATCCGGGACAAACTGGGAGACCCAGTACTTC.

This clonotype has a count of ten or more. The chain carries TRBV13 and TRBJ2-2; 11 bases are a match to TRBD2. Germline CDR1 is PRHDT and CDR2 is FYEKMQ (reference sequence). The CDR3 is made up of 18 amino acids. Unmatched junction bases numbered 6, after V lost 0 bases and J lost 3 bases. This chain's CDR3 is CASSLGGLAVSYTGELFF. The CDR3 DNA sequence: TGTGCCAGCAGCTTAGGGGGACTAGCGGTTTCGTACACCGGGGAGCTGTTTTTT.

This clonotype was seen repeatedly, ten times or more. The CDR3 loop reads CASRRRTSGGDTQYF. The CDR3 DNA is TGTGCCAGCAGAAGGCGGACTAGCGGGGGAGATACGCAGTATTTT. The chain carries TRBV2 and TRBJ2-3, with 13 bases matching TRBD2. Trimming took 6 bases from V and 5 from J; bases not matched to a gene: 5. This CDR3 has 15 residues. Germline CDR1 reads SNHLY; CDR2 reads FYNNEI.

In this sample, this clonotype turned up many times. The J gene is TRBJ2-7, the V gene TRBV5-1, with 9 bases aligning to TRBD2. The V gene end was trimmed by 0 bases and the J gene end by 1 base; junction bases not matched to a gene: 5. CDR3 length equals 16 residues. Germline V gene data show CDR1 as SGHRS and CDR2 as YFSETQ. The CDR3 bases are TGCGCCAGCAGCTTGGCCCCTAGCGGGGCTTCCTACGAGCAGTACTTC. Translated: CASSLAPSGASYEQYF.

Judged by abundance, this clonotype is medium-sized (0.01 to 0.1%). The genes are TRBV29-1 and TRBJ1-4, with 7 nucleotides matching TRBD1. V trimming: 5 bases; J trimming: 3 bases; junction bases outside the gene matches: 9. The CDR3 loop spans 15 amino acids. Germline CDR1 reads SQVTM; CDR2 reads ANQGSEA. CDR3 coding DNA: TGCAGCGTTCTTGGGACAGATCGATCTAATGAAAAACTGTTTTTT. As protein: CSVLGTDRSNEKLFF.

This clonotype was detected only a few times. The CDR3 is CASIGLAEPRTQYF. The CDR3 bases are TGTGCCAGCATCGGGCTAGCGGAGCCGAGGACCCAGTACTTC. The chain employs TRBV28 and TRBJ2-5; 7 nucleotides line up with TRBD2. Germline V gene lookup returns CDR1 MDHEN and CDR2 SYDVKM. V gave up 7 bases and J gave up 7 bases; unmatched junction bases: 12. The CDR3 consists of 14 residues. Based on the CDR3 plus reference TRBV28 and TRBJ2-5, the full variable domain is DVKVTQSSRYLVKRTGEKVFLECVQDMDHENMFWYRQDPGLGLRLIYFSYDVKMKEKGDIPEGYSVSREKKERFSLILESASTNQTSMYLCASIGLAEPRTQYFGPGTRLLVL.

This clonotype was picked up many times. This chain uses TRBV11-2 with TRBJ2-5, with a weak D call TRBD1 (6 bases). CDR1 and CDR2 from the germline V gene are SGHAT and FQNNGV. Trimming shortened V by 5 bases and J by 5 bases, and 18 bases separated the two germline ends. The CDR3 is made up of 15 amino acids. CDR3 nucleotides: TGTGCCAGCAGCCCAACCCCCAGGGGAGAGGAGACCCAGTACTTC. Protein sequence: CASSPTPRGEETQYF.

This clonotype was found many times. CDR3 region: CAISPGQGNTEAFF. CDR3 coding DNA: TGTGCCATCAGCCCGGGACAGGGGAACACTGAAGCTTTCTTT. V is TRBV10-3 and J is TRBJ1-1, with TRBD1 identical over 9 bases. CDR3 length equals 14 residues. Germline CDR1 reads ENHRY; CDR2 reads SYGVKD. J lost 1 base, V lost 6 bases, and 3 bases had no gene match.

There are many counts of this clonotype. The J gene is TRBJ2-7, the V gene TRBV7-2; 8 bases line up with TRBD1. Germline V gene data show CDR1 as SGHTA and CDR2 as FQGNSA. This CDR3 is 14 amino acids long. The V segment lost 4 bases and the J segment 6 bases; nucleotides outside the gene matches: 8. The CDR3 loop reads CASSSGTGIFEQYF. CDR3 in DNA: TGTGCCAGCAGCTCCGGGACAGGAATCTTCGAGCAGTACTTC. Together with reference TRBV7-2 and TRBJ2-7, the CDR3 gives the full variable domain: GAGVSQSPSNKVTEKGKDVELRCDPISGHTALYWYRQSLGQGLEFLIYFQGNSAPDKSGLPSDRFSAERTGGSVSTLTIQRTQQEDSAVYLCASSSGTGIFEQYFGPGTRLTVT.

This clonotype ranks as medium-sized. The chain uses TRBV20-1 and TRBJ2-7, with 8 bases fitting TRBD2. This CDR3 has 12 residues. From germline, CDR1 is DFQATT and CDR2 SNEGSKA (reference sequence). The V gene end was trimmed by 6 bases and the J gene end by 5 bases; junction bases not matched to a gene: 6. CDR3 residues: CSAGAGVDEQYF. The DNA of the CDR3 is TGCAGTGCCGGAGCGGGGGTAGACGAGCAGTACTTC.

Relative to its sample, this clonotype is medium-sized. The chain uses TRBV9 and TRBJ2-2, with D possibly TRBD2 on 6 matching bases. The CDR3 spans 16 residues. CDR1 and CDR2 (germline): SGDLS, YYNGEE. Trimming pared 0 bases from V and 6 bases from J, leaving 15 bases between. In nucleotides, the CDR3 is TGTGCCAGCAGCGTAGATGGCCGGGAGTCCCCCGGGGAGCTGTTTTTT. Translating it yields CASSVDGRESPGELFF.

There are many counts of this clonotype. The chain is built from TRBV13 and TRBJ2-1; no clear D gene. Deletions cut 1 base from V and 5 bases from J, with 9 bases between. Germline lookup yields CDR1 PRHDT and CDR2 FYEKMQ (reference sequence). The CDR3 has 14 residues. The CDR3 spells CASSLVEENNEQFF. The DNA of the CDR3 is TGTGCCAGCAGCTTAGTGGAAGAAAACAATGAGCAGTTCTTC.

The table lists this clonotype with many counts. The chain couples TRBV15 to TRBJ2-1; D not certain. Per the germline V gene, CDR1 is LNHNV and CDR2 is YYDKDF (reference sequence). With 1 base removed from V and 8 bases from J, the gap between germline ends came to 18 bases. The CDR3 consists of 16 residues. The CDR3 loop reads CATSRGLVGGTDEQFF. CDR3 nucleotide sequence: TGTGCCACCAGCAGAGGCTTAGTCGGTGGTACGGATGAGCAGTTCTTC.

This clonotype showed up many times. The rearrangement links TRBV20-1 to TRBJ1-1; 7 positions agree with TRBD1. Germline V gives CDR1 DFQATT, CDR2 SNEGSKA (reference sequence). V trimming: 2 bases; J trimming: 9 bases; junction bases outside the gene matches: 6. The CDR3 is made up of 12 amino acids. The CDR3 bases are TGCAGTGCTAGACTTACAGGGGAAAAAGCTTTCTTT. It encodes CSARLTGEKAFF.

This clonotype was recorded at least ten times. The gene calls are TRBV19 and TRBJ1-5; a possible D gene is TRBD1 (5 bases). Trimming took off 5 bases at V and 5 bases at J, with 13 bases between the two ends. Germline lookup yields CDR1 LNHDA and CDR2 SQIVND (reference sequence). The CDR3 sequence is 14 residues long. CDR3 residues: CASSLPGSYQPQHF. The CDR3 DNA sequence: TGTGCCAGTAGTCTACCAGGGAGCTATCAGCCCCAGCATTTT.